This T cell receptor (beta chain) derives from a study of OX40 agonist ivuxolimab in advanced cancers. Across the study: Over 30% of patients had received prior checkpoint inhibitor therapy.

Germline CDR1 reads SGHRS; CDR2 reads YFSETQ. Unmatched junction bases numbered 3, after V lost 3 bases and J lost 0 bases. The CDR3 spans 16 residues. The repertoire was sequenced with immunoSEQ multiplex PCR; TCRdb's copy has only in-frame clones and lacks some. The profile covers tens of thousands of clones, with roughly 88% appearing a single time and around 0.95% taken by the ten largest. This receptor was identified in an adult with an advanced solid tumor such as melanoma, head and neck, liver or kidney cancer. The chain carries TRBV5-1 and TRBJ1-6; 7 bases are shared with TRBD1. The sample here was CD4+ or CD8+ T cells sorted from blood, taken in a trial of the OX40 agonist ivuxolimab. CDR3 loop: CASSWGQSSYNSPLHF. The CDR3 DNA sequence: TGCGCCAGCAGCTGGGGACAGAGCTCCTATAATTCACCCCTCCACTTT. The variable domain in full, with the rest retrieved from reference TRBV5-1 and TRBJ1-6, is KAGVTQTPRYLIKTRGQQVTLSCSPISGHRSVSWYQQTPGQGLQFLFEYFSETQRNKGNFPGRFSGRQFSNSRSEMNVSTLELGDSALYLCASSWGQSSYNSPLHFGNGTRLTVT.